This T cell receptor (beta chain) came from a study of glioma-infiltrating T cells after dendritic cell vaccination. The overall study: Between about 2003 and 2013, patients got autologous tumor lysate-pulsed dendritic cell vaccines.

The time point is: after dendritic cell vaccination, including at tumor progression/relapse. None of the glioblastoma patients had an isocitrate dehydrogenase mutation. The V end was cut by 0 bases, the J end by 0 bases, with 9 bases between. The germline gives CDR1 LNHDA, CDR2 SQIVND (reference sequence). This CDR3 is 17 amino acids long. About this clone itself: Different DNA sequences within this sample yield the same CDR3.

TCRdb's copy holds only in-frame clones and misses some; the assay was immunoSEQ multiplex PCR. The table has roughly 100,000 clones, around 90% seen once. The V call is TRBV19, the J call TRBJ1-6; unclear D gene. Sequencing was performed on blood, taken after dendritic cell vaccination. The receptor was derived from a human donor with glioblastoma. CDR3: CASSIESRSSYNSPLHF. The CDR3 nucleotides read TGTGCCAGTAGTATAGAGTCCCGGAGCTCCTATAATTCACCCCTCCACTTT. Supplemented by reference TRBV19 and TRBJ1-6, the full variable domain reads DGGITQSPKYLFRKEGQNVTLSCEQNLNHDAMYWYRQDPGQGLRLIYYSQIVNDFQKGDIAEGYSVSREKKESFPLTVTSAQKNPTAFYLCASSIESRSSYNSPLHFGNGTRLTVT.